Given below is one T cell receptor (beta chain) in context. This sample is part of a study of blood T cell repertoires in COVID-19. Only in-frame clones appear in the TCRdb table, and some are missing; sequencing was by immunoSEQ multiplex PCR. The repertoire includes 150,000 to 200,000 clones, approximately 93% of them detected once, and about 2% sits in the top ten. V lost 5 bases and J lost 5, with 6 bases in between. CDR1 and CDR2 (germline): SGHAT, FQDESV (reference sequence). The CDR3 covers 11 residues. The receptor comes from an older woman with COVID-19, enrolled during active disease. This chain links TRBV11-1 with TRBJ2-5; no reliable D call. Sequenced input: peripheral blood. This CDR3 is CASSNSETQYF. In nucleotides, the CDR3 is TGTGCCAGCAGCAACTCGGAGACCCAGTACTTC.